This TCR beta chain comes out of a study of blood T cell repertoires in COVID-19. Repertoires were generated with immunoSEQ multiplex PCR, while TCRdb's copy carries only in-frame clones and drops some. Seen here are around 45,000 clones, 69% observed once, and the top ten hold roughly 6.3%. Per the germline V gene, CDR1 is ENHRY and CDR2 is SYGVKD. The CDR3 is 14 residues long. Trimming removed 3 bases at V and 0 bases at J, with 8 bases between. The TCR was taken from a man at least 80 years old with acute or convalescent COVID-19. Sequencing input: peripheral blood. The J gene is TRBJ1-2, the V gene TRBV10-3; D ambiguous. CDR3 sequence: CAISDPESNYGYTF. The CDR3 coding sequence is TGTGCCATCAGTGACCCAGAATCTAACTATGGCTACACCTTC.